This T cell receptor beta chain appears in the sequencing data of a study of blood T cell repertoires in COVID-19. Study background: The United States, Italy and Spain were the sources of the acute and convalescent COVID-19 samples.

How the authors handled the data: The authors estimated nucleated cell counts from reference gene primer amplification. Produced via immunoSEQ multiplex PCR; TCRdb's table is partial and in-frame only. The V and J calls and clone size were taken over from that table, and D and trimming were inferred from the DNA. This table has 400,000 or so clones, roughly 87% appearing once. V lost 5 bases and J lost 6, with 16 bases in between. The CDR3 consists of 15 residues. Germline CDR1 is MNHEY and CDR2 is SVGAGI. Participants were aged about 18 to 89 years from around 26 US areas. Categorization into cohorts depended on clinical history that participants reported.

The chain couples TRBV6-5 to TRBJ2-2, with D perhaps TRBD1 (6 bases). The sequencing input was PBMCs or T cells enriched from blood (not recorded which). The receptor's source is a woman aged 40 to 55 with acute COVID-19. The CDR3 sequence is CASSTPYTGSGELFF. CDR3 bases: TGTGCCAGCAGTACCCCCTACACAGGGTCCGGGGAGCTGTTTTTT.